Listed here is a single TCR beta chain. The V gene's germline CDR1 is LNHDA and CDR2 SQIVND (reference sequence). This CDR3 is built from 18 residues. The J segment lost 7 bases and the V segment lost 5 bases, leaving 13 bases of the junction unmatched. TCRdb re-analysed the RT-PCR reads in MiXCR, keeping a single row per CDR3 protein. The sample lists about 700,000 distinct CDR3 sequences; 13% to 15% were seen once. The receptor's source is a female donor in good health, serving as a healthy control. Source material: memory CD4+ T cells from blood. V gene TRBV19 combines with J gene TRBJ2-1, with TRBD2 identical over 14 bases. The CDR3 loop reads CASSATTGTSGRGNEQFF. The CDR3 region has the DNA TGTGCCAGTAGTGCGACTACCGGGACTAGCGGGAGAGGTAATGAGCAGTTCTTC.